The next 23 T cell receptor beta chains were all read from a single sample in a study of beta chain features in type 1 diabetes. Study findings and constraints: There was a moderate but significant shortening of TCRB CDR3s in all four CD4+ subsets of Type 1 diabetes patients.

Every bit of the isolated RNA underwent reverse transcription, so sequencing read expressed TCRB transcripts. Measured with immunoSEQ multiplex PCR; TCRdb has only the in-frame clones, and not every one. This sample has 600,000 to 750,000 clones, with 9.5% to 15% found just once. These TCRs are of unknown antigen specificity. Sequencing used naive CD4+ T cells from blood. The receptors derive from a man aged 30 to 45 with type 1 diabetes.

The chain has TRBV7-2 and TRBJ2-7; 7 bases match TRBD1. Germline V lookup: CDR1 SGHTA, CDR2 FQGNSA. The CDR3 length is 14 residues. The ends lost 5 bases at V and 2 bases at J; junction bases unmatched: 6. CDR3 bases: TGTGCCAGCAGCCCGATGGGACAGCCCTACGAGCAGTACTTC. It is translated as CASSPMGQPYEQYF.

The V gene is TRBV11-2, the J gene TRBJ2-5; 9 bases are a match to TRBD1. Trimming removed 4 bases from V and 5 bases from J; junction bases left unmatched: 14. Germline values: CDR1 SGHAT, CDR2 FQNNGV. This CDR3 is 17 amino acids long. The CDR3: CASSYRTGATLGETQYF. The DNA of the CDR3 is TGTGCCAGCAGCTACCGGACAGGGGCGACCCTGGGGGAGACCCAGTACTTC.

In this sample, this clone turned up a few times. The J gene is TRBJ1-2, the V gene TRBV10-3; TRBD1 aligns across 8 bases. The CDR3 runs to 14 residues. Germline lookup yields CDR1 ENHRY and CDR2 SYGVKD. The trim removed 6 bases at V and 1 base at J, leaving 4 bases unmatched. The CDR3, as DNA: TGTGCCATCAGCGGACAGGGAGATAACTATGGCTACACCTTC. Translating gives CAISGQGDNYGYTF.

The J gene is TRBJ2-5, the V gene TRBV25-1; possibly TRBD1 for D (5 bases). Germline values: CDR1 MGHDK, CDR2 SYGVNS. The CDR3 covers 14 residues. The germline V and J ends were trimmed by 8 bases and 1 base, with 14 bases remaining between them. The CDR3 bases are TGTGCCAGCGTAGGGTTAACAGGCCAAGAGACCCAGTACTTC. Amino acids: CASVGLTGQETQYF.

This clone was detected ten times or more. This chain connects TRBV23-1 to TRBJ1-2; 8 bases are a match to TRBD1. TRBV23-1 is flagged as an ORF with uncertain function. This CDR3 has 13 residues. V lost 7 bases to trimming and J lost 8 bases; unmatched junction nucleotides: 9. As DNA, the CDR3 is TGCGCCAGCATCGGACAGGGCTTTGTGGGCTACACCTTC. Translating gives CASIGQGFVGYTF.

The chain links TRBV13 to TRBJ2-1, with D possibly matching TRBD1 (5 bases). V was trimmed by 2 bases and J by 2 bases, leaving 16 bases between them. CDR3 size: 17 residues. CDR1 PRHDT and CDR2 FYEKMQ come from the germline V gene (reference sequence). CDR3 protein: CASSLRPLGAAYNEQFF. CDR3 nucleotide sequence: TGTGCCAGCAGCTTACGCCCTCTAGGGGCAGCCTACAATGAGCAGTTCTTC.

In this sample, this clone turned up a few times. Other DNA variants within this sample encode the same CDR3. The gene calls are TRBV13 and TRBJ1-5; D call uncertain. The CDR3 is 13 residues long. Germline V gives CDR1 PRHDT, CDR2 FYEKMQ (reference sequence). The V end was cut by 2 bases, the J end by 2 bases, with 4 bases between. CDR3 DNA: TGTGCCAGCAGCTTAAGGGGCAATCAGCCCCAGCATTTT. Translated: CASSLRGNQPQHF.

This clone showed up just a few times. The chain links TRBV18 to TRBJ2-1, with D possibly matching TRBD2 (6 bases). Germline CDR1 is KGHSH and CDR2 is LQKENI. V lost 1 base to trimming and J lost 0 bases, with 7 bases between them. CDR3 length: 15 residues. The CDR3 DNA is TGTGCCAGCTCACCACAGGGAGGCTCCTACAATGAGCAGTTCTTC. This encodes CASSPQGGSYNEQFF.

V usage is TRBV27 and J usage is TRBJ1-1, with D uncertain. Germline V CDR1 and CDR2: MNHEY, SMNVEV (reference sequence). The CDR3 extends over 13 amino acids. V lost 2 bases and J 5 bases, leaving 9 bases between the germline ends. The CDR3 nucleotides read TGTGCCAGCAGTTTAGACACTTTTACTGAAGCTTTCTTT. As protein: CASSLDTFTEAFF.

The chain combines TRBV6-5 with TRBJ2-7; tentatively, D is TRBD1 or TRBD2 (5 bases each). CDR1 is MNHEY and CDR2 is SVGAGI in the germline V gene. The V gene lost 6 bases and the J gene lost 5 bases, with 14 bases spanning the gap. CDR3 size: 13 residues. Written as DNA, the CDR3 is TGTGCCAGCAGCTACACTCCGGGACACGAGCAGTACTTC. Residues: CASSYTPGHEQYF.

This clone was observed a few times. This chain links TRBV6-5 with TRBJ2-3; TRBD2 matches at 7 bases. Germline V gene sequence: CDR1 MNHEY, CDR2 SVGAGI. V lost 5 bases, J lost 0 bases, and 5 bases stayed unmatched. CDR3 length equals 15 residues. The CDR3 DNA reads TGTGCCAGCAGTCGTAGCGGGCTCAGCACAGATACGCAGTATTTT. Its protein product is CASSRSGLSTDTQYF.

In this sample, this clone turned up a few times. J is TRBJ2-3 and V is TRBV30, with D hard to call. CDR1 and CDR2 (germline): GTSNPN, SVGIG (reference sequence). V lost 4 bases, J lost 1 base, and 12 bases lay in between. The length of the CDR3 is 14 residues. CDR3 region: CAWTPPWGTDTQYF. CDR3 DNA sequence: TGTGCCTGGACCCCGCCCTGGGGCACAGATACGCAGTATTTT.

About this clone: This sample includes further DNA sequences coding for the same CDR3. The CDR3 loop is CASSVGGNTIYF. CDR3 sequence (DNA): TGTGCCAGCAGCGTAGGAGGAAACACCATATATTTT. The V call is TRBV9, the J call TRBJ1-3; D is uncertain. Germline V CDR1 and CDR2: SGDLS, YYNGEE. The CDR3 contains 12 residues. The ends were cut back, 0 bases at V and 4 bases at J, with 2 bases in the middle.

The chain recombines TRBV19 with TRBJ1-5; weak D call: TRBD1 (6 bases). Germline V gene lookup returns CDR1 LNHDA and CDR2 SQIVND (reference sequence). The CDR3 runs to 15 residues. V was shortened by 0 bases and J by 6 bases, with 12 bases between the two germline ends. The CDR3 region has the DNA TGTGCCAGTAGTATAGAAGGGCAGGGGCTTCAGCCCCAGCATTTT. Amino acid sequence: CASSIEGQGLQPQHF.

The chain has TRBV18 and TRBJ2-6; D is possibly TRBD2 (5 bases). V was cut by 3 bases and J by 4 bases, with 10 bases left in between. Germline loops: CDR1 KGHSH, CDR2 LQKENI. The CDR3 has 15 amino acids. CDR3 amino acids: CASSPEGAGANVLTF. In DNA, the CDR3 is TGTGCCAGCTCACCTGAGGGTGCAGGGGCCAACGTCCTGACTTTC. Based on the CDR3 plus reference TRBV18 and TRBJ2-6, the full variable domain is NAGVMQNPRHLVRRRGQEARLRCSPMKGHSHVYWYRQLPEEGLKFMVYLQKENIIDESGMPKERFSAEFPKEGPSILRIQQVVRGDSAAYFCASSPEGAGANVLTFGAGSRLTVL.

This clone was observed a handful of times. The J gene is TRBJ2-7, the V gene TRBV30; 7 nucleotides line up with TRBD2. The germline gives CDR1 GTSNPN, CDR2 SVGIG (reference sequence). The CDR3 covers 15 residues. The J segment lost 0 bases and the V segment lost 1 base, leaving 6 bases of the junction unmatched. CDR3 sequence: CAWSGGEGSSYEQYF. The DNA of the CDR3 is TGTGCCTGGAGTGGAGGGGAGGGGAGCTCCTACGAGCAGTACTTC.

This clone was detected only a few times. This chain connects TRBV9 to TRBJ1-2; 9 positions agree with TRBD1. The CDR3 consists of 17 residues. J gave up 4 bases and V 3 bases, and 13 bases lay outside the gene matches. From germline, CDR1 is SGDLS and CDR2 YYNGEE. The CDR3 is CASSAGQGLGPFYGYTF. CDR3 bases: TGTGCCAGCAGCGCAGGACAGGGGTTGGGGCCGTTCTATGGCTACACCTTC.

V is TRBV2 and J is TRBJ1-2; no definite D call. The V end was cut by 4 bases, the J end by 1 base, with 4 bases between. The CDR3 is 12 amino acids. CDR1 is SNHLY and CDR2 is FYNNEI in the germline V gene. CDR3 coding DNA: TGTGCCAGCAGTGCCAGTAACTATGGCTACACCTTC. Translated: CASSASNYGYTF.

The chain couples TRBV6-1 to TRBJ1-2; TRBD1 aligns across 7 bases. Trimming took 5 bases from V and 7 from J; bases not matched to a gene: 13. Germline values: CDR1 MNHNS, CDR2 SASEGT. CDR3 length: 15 residues. CDR3 coding DNA: TGTGCCAGCAGTCCTGACCAGACAGGGCGTTTTGGCTACACCTTC. Its translation is CASSPDQTGRFGYTF.

This clone has only a few counts. The rearrangement links TRBV4-2 to TRBJ1-1; D gene uncertain. V lost 0 bases and J 5 bases, leaving 7 bases between the germline ends. From germline, CDR1 is LGHNA and CDR2 YNFKEQ. This CDR3 is built from 13 residues. CDR3 sequence reads: CASSQELLTEAFF. The CDR3 bases are TGTGCCAGCAGCCAAGAACTCCTAACTGAAGCTTTCTTT.

V usage is TRBV4-1 and J usage is TRBJ2-5; 10 bases agree with TRBD2. This CDR3 has 17 residues. Germline loops: CDR1 MGHRA, CDR2 YSYEKL. V lost 2 bases, J lost 0 bases, and 6 bases stayed unmatched. The CDR3 coding sequence is TGCGCCAGCAGCCAAAGCCAACTAGCGGGGTACCAAGAGACCCAGTACTTC. It yields the protein CASSQSQLAGYQETQYF.

In this sample, this clone turned up a few times. V and J are TRBV18 and TRBJ1-3, with D possibly matching TRBD1 (6 bases). The germline V and J ends were trimmed by 6 bases and 0 bases, with 9 bases remaining between them. Germline V CDR1 and CDR2: KGHSH, LQKENI. This CDR3 is built from 14 residues. This CDR3 is CASSTGNSGNTIYF. In DNA form, the CDR3 reads TGTGCCAGCTCGACAGGAAACTCTGGAAACACCATATATTTT.

The genes are TRBV5-1 and TRBJ2-7; perhaps D is TRBD1 or TRBD2 (5 bases each). Trimming removed 0 bases at V and 5 bases at J, with 12 bases between. The CDR3 is 14 amino acids. Germline loops: CDR1 SGHRS, CDR2 YFSETQ. The CDR3 DNA reads TGCGCCAGCAGCTTGGTCACCCTGGGGGACGAGCAGTACTTC. Amino acid sequence: CASSLVTLGDEQYF.